This is a list of T cell receptor beta chains from one sample in a study of blood T cell repertoires in COVID-19. Repertoires were generated with immunoSEQ multiplex PCR, while TCRdb's copy carries only in-frame clones and drops some. Among about 410,000 clones listed, 89% were seen once. Sequencing was carried out using peripheral blood. The origin of the receptors is a woman aged 40 to 50 with COVID-19, enrolled during active disease. The CDR3 runs from the conserved cysteine through the conserved F or W. The order of the fields is J gene, clone size, D gene, V gene, CDR3 protein, CDR3 DNA. D genes are given only for firm matches. Some rows mark clone size as missing; the rest say once, few, many or name a class of expanded clone.

J: TRBJ1-5
size: -
D: -
V: TRBV11-2
CDR3: CASSRQSNQPQHF
DNA: TGTGCCAGCAGCCGTCAGTCCAATCAGCCCCAGCATTTT

J: TRBJ2-2
size: once
D: -
V: TRBV7-2
CDR3: CASSLGGATGELFF
DNA: TGTGCCAGCAGCTTAGGAGGAGCAACCGGGGAGCTGTTTTTT

J: TRBJ1-2
size: -
D: -
V: TRBV19
CDR3: CASGGWVKLYYGYTF
DNA: TGTGCCAGTGGAGGTTGGGTTAAATTATACTATGGCTACACCTTC

J: TRBJ1-2
size: -
D: -
V: TRBV4-3
CDR3: CASSSNFGGYTF
DNA: TGCGCCAGCAGCTCAAATTTCGGGGGCTACACCTTC

J: TRBJ2-1
size: -
D: -
V: TRBV18
CDR3: CACSTKELYNEQFF
DNA: TGTGCCTGCTCCACTAAGGAGTTATATAATGAGCAGTTCTTC

J: TRBJ1-3
size: -
D: -
V: TRBV5-6
CDR3: CASRLSGFDPINTIYF
DNA: TGTGCCAGCAGGTTGTCAGGATTTGATCCAATCAACACCATATATTTT

J: TRBJ2-5
size: -
D: -
V: TRBV24-1
CDR3: CATSDTRRGGETQYF
DNA: TGTGCCACCAGTGACACTAGGAGGGGAGGAGAGACCCAGTACTTC

J: TRBJ1-2
size: -
D: TRBD1
V: TRBV7-2
CDR3: CASSSFWPDRDYGYTF
DNA: TGTGCCAGCAGCTCCTTTTGGCCGGACAGGGACTATGGCTACACCTTC

J: TRBJ2-4
size: -
D: -
V: TRBV3-1/TRBV3-2
CDR3: CASSQDMRAAKNIQYF
DNA: TGTGCCAGCAGCCAAGATATGAGAGCGGCCAAAAACATTCAGTACTTC

J: TRBJ1-2
size: -
D: -
V: TRBV19
CDR3: CASSRRQGYGYTF
DNA: TGTGCCAGTAGTCGAAGGCAGGGCTATGGCTACACCTTC

J: TRBJ2-5
size: -
D: TRBD1
V: TRBV5-4
CDR3: CASSLAGQGLGETQYF
DNA: TGTGCCAGCAGCTTGGCGGGACAGGGCTTAGGAGAGACCCAGTACTTC

J: TRBJ2-1
size: -
D: TRBD1
V: TRBV18
CDR3: CASSHRGDNEQFF
DNA: TGTGCCAGCTCGCACAGGGGGGACAATGAGCAGTTCTTC

J: TRBJ2-3
size: -
D: -
V: TRBV7-9
CDR3: CASSPADQRYTDTQYF
DNA: TGTGCCAGCAGCCCAGCCGACCAGCGGTACACAGATACGCAGTATTTT

J: TRBJ2-7
size: -
D: TRBD2
V: TRBV9
CDR3: CASSEGLADSYEQYF
DNA: TGTGCCAGCAGCGAGGGACTAGCTGATTCCTACGAGCAGTACTTC

J: TRBJ2-4
size: once
D: TRBD2
V: TRBV7-3
CDR3: CASSLESGRGSKNIQYF
DNA: TGTGCCAGCAGCTTAGAAAGCGGGAGGGGATCCAAAAACATTCAGTACTTC

J: TRBJ1-5
size: -
D: -
V: TRBV11-2
CDR3: CASASGNQPQHF
DNA: TGTGCCAGCGCTTCAGGGAATCAGCCCCAGCATTTT

J: TRBJ2-1
size: -
D: -
V: TRBV28
CDR3: CASSSTGTSGDNEQFF
DNA: TGTGCCAGCAGTAGTACCGGGACGTCAGGGGACAATGAGCAGTTCTTC

J: TRBJ1-1
size: -
D: TRBD1
V: TRBV29-1
CDR3: CSVGQALNTEAFF
DNA: TGCAGCGTGGGACAGGCATTGAACACTGAAGCTTTCTTT

J: TRBJ2-3
size: once
D: TRBD1
V: TRBV27
CDR3: CASRLRQGGTDTQYF
DNA: TGTGCCAGCAGACTAAGACAGGGCGGCACAGATACGCAGTATTTT

J: TRBJ1-1
size: -
D: -
V: TRBV6-5
CDR3: CASSRAAEAFF
DNA: TGTGCCAGCAGCCGAGCCGCTGAAGCTTTCTTT

J: TRBJ1-4
size: -
D: TRBD1
V: TRBV19
CDR3: CATQDRGYEKLFF
DNA: TGTGCCACTCAGGACAGGGGGTATGAAAAACTGTTTTTT

J: TRBJ1-1
size: -
D: TRBD1
V: TRBV28
CDR3: CASSGGQDVNTEAFF
DNA: TGTGCCAGCAGTGGAGGACAGGACGTGAACACTGAAGCTTTCTTT

J: TRBJ1-4
size: -
D: -
V: TRBV4-1
CDR3: CASSQVTQSNEKLFF
DNA: TGCGCCAGCAGCCAAGTCACACAGAGTAATGAAAAACTGTTTTTT

J: TRBJ2-7
size: -
D: -
V: TRBV10-3
CDR3: CAISPDSSYEQYF
DNA: TGTGCCATCAGTCCGGACAGTTCCTACGAGCAGTACTTC

J: TRBJ2-7
size: -
D: TRBD2
V: TRBV6-5
CDR3: CASSYPTSGVYEQYF
DNA: TGTGCCAGCAGTTACCCGACTAGCGGGGTCTACGAGCAGTACTTC

J: TRBJ1-4
size: -
D: TRBD1
V: TRBV19
CDR3: CASSDSGTGGEKLFF
DNA: TGTGCCAGTAGTGATTCCGGGACAGGCGGCGAAAAACTGTTTTTT

J: TRBJ2-7
size: -
D: -
V: TRBV3-1/TRBV3-2
CDR3: CASSQDKYEQYF
DNA: TGTGCCAGCAGCCAAGATAAATACGAGCAGTACTTC